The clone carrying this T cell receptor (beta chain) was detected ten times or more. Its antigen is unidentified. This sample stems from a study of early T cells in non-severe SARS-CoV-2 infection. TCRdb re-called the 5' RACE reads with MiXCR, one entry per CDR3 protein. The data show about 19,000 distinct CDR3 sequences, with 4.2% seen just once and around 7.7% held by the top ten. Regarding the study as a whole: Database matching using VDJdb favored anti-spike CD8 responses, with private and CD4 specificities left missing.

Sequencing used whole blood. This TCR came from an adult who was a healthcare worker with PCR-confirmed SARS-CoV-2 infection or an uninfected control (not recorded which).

CDR3 loop: CASSPGGRNTEAFF. DNA of the CDR3: TGCGCCAGCAGCCCAGGGGGGCGCAACACTGAAGCTTTCTTT. V and J are TRBV10-1 and TRBJ1-1, with 7 nucleotides matching TRBD1. The CDR3 has 14 residues. The germline gives CDR1 WNHNN, CDR2 SYGVQD (reference sequence). The junction had 6 bases not matched to a gene; V was cut back by 6 bases and J by 2 bases.